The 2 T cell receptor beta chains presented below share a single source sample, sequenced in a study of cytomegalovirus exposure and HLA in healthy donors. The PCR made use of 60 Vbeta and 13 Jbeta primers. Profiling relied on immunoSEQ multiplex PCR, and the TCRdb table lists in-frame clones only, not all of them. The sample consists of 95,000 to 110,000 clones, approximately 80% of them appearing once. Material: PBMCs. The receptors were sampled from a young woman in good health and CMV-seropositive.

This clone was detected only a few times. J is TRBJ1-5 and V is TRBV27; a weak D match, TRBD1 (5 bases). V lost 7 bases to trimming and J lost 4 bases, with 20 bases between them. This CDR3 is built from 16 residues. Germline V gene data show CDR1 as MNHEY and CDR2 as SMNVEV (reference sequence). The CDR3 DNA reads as TGTGCCAGCAAGCACCTGGACAAACTAAGTAATCAGCCCCAGCATTTT. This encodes CASKHLDKLSNQPQHF.

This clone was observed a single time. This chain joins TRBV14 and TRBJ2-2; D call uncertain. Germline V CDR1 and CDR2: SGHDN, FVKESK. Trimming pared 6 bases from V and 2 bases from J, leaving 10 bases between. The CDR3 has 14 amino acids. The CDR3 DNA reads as TGTGCCAGCAGGAGAGCAACCAACACCGGGGAGCTGTTTTTT. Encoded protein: CASRRATNTGELFF.